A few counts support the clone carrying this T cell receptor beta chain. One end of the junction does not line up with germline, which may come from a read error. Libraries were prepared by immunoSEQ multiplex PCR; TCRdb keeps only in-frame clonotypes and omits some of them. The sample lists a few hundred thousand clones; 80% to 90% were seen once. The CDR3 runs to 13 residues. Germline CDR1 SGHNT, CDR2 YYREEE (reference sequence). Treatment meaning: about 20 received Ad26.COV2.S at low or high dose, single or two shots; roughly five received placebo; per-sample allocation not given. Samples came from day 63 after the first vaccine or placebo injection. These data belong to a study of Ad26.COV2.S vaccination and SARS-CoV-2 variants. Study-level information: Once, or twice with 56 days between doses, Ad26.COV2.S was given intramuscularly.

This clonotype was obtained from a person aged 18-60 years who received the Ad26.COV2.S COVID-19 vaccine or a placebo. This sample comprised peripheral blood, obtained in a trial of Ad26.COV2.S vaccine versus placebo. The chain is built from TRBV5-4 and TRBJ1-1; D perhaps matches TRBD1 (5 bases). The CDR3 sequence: CASSLGRNAEAFF. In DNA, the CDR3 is TGTGCCAGCAGCCTGGGACGGAACGCTGAAGCTTTCTTT.